This T cell receptor (beta chain) emerged from a study of T cells after yellow fever vaccination. General study points: Contamination of FACS-sorted repertoires by abundant clonotypes from the bulk population could occur.

V dropped 4 bases and J dropped 3 bases, with 7 bases sitting between them. Germline loops: CDR1 LNHNV, CDR2 YYDKDF (reference sequence). The CDR3 is 13 amino acids. TCRdb re-called the 5' RACE reads with MiXCR, one entry per CDR3 protein. The sample consists of 350,000 to 450,000 distinct CDR3 sequences, around 6.5% of them appearing once. For this clonotype: Its antigen remains unknown.

The chain uses TRBV15 and TRBJ1-5; no clear D. The TCR sequence derives from a man in his thirties or forties who received the YFV17D yellow fever vaccine. The specimen comprised PBMCs, sampled 5 days after the yellow fever booster vaccination. CDR3 sequence: CATSTQLNQPQHF. The CDR3 DNA reads TGTGCCACCAGCACACAGCTCAATCAGCCCCAGCATTTT.